This TCR beta chain was identified during a study of blood T cell repertoires in COVID-19. Study at large: The analysed material was cDNA or gDNA that came from T cells, B-cell-depleted T cells, or PBMCs.

The Seattle site enrolled patients during active infection and followed them longitudinally. With 4 bases removed from V and 1 base from J, the gap between germline ends came to 13 bases. This CDR3 has 15 residues. The V gene's germline CDR1 is LGHNA and CDR2 YSLEER. Original handling: Amplification of reference gene primers provided the estimated nucleated cell counts. Measured with immunoSEQ multiplex PCR; TCRdb has only the in-frame clones, and not every one. The D gene and trimming were derived from the DNA, and the V and J assignments and clone size from that table. The sample comprises some 150,000 clones, approximately 85% of which are singletons, and more than 7.5% rests with the top ten.

Sequences were obtained from peripheral blood. The sequence was obtained from a woman aged 55-70 years with COVID-19, enrolled during active disease. The chain carries TRBV4-3 and TRBJ1-1, with D possibly TRBD1 on 5 matching bases. The CDR3 region is CASSPWTGGNTEAFF. The CDR3, as DNA: TGCGCCAGCAGCCCCTGGACGGGGGGGAACACTGAAGCTTTCTTT.